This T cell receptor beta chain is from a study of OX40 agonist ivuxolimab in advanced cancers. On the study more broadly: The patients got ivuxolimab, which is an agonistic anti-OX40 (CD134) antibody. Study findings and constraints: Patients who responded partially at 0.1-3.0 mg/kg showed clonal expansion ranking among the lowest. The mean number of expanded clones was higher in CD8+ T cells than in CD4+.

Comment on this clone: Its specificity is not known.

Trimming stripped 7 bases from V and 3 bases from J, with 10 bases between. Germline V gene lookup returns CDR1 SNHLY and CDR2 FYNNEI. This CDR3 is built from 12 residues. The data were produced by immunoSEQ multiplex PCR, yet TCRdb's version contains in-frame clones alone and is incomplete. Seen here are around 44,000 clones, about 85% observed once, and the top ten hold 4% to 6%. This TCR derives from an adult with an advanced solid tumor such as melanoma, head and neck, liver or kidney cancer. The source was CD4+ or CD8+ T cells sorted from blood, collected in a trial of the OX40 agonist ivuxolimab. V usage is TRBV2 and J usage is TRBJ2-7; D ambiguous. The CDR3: CASNLRHYEQYF. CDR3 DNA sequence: TGTGCCAGCAATTTAAGACACTACGAGCAGTACTTC.